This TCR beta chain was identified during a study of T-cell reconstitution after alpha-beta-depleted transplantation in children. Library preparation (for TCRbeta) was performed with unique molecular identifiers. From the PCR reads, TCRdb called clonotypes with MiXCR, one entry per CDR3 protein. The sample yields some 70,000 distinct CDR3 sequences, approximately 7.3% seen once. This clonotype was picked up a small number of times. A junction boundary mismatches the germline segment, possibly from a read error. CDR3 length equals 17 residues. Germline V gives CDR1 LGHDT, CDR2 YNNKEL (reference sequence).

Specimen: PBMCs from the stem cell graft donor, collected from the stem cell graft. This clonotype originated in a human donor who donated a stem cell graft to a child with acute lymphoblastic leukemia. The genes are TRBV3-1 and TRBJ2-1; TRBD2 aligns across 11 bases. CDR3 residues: CAISDPSTSGGYNEQFF. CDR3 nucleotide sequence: TGTGCCATCAGCGACCCCTCCACTAGCGGGGGTTACAATGAGCAGTTCTTC.